This T cell receptor beta chain is from a study of sequential checkpoint blockade in melanoma (dated by TCRdb to about 2019). Regarding the complete study: Patients were randomized 1:1 to first-line nivolumab followed by ipilimumab (arm A) or ipilimumab followed by nivolumab (arm B). Maintenance nivolumab came after both trial sequences. Paper-wide results and their limitations: The response-prediction model combining TCR metrics and mutation burden needs validation in larger, independent patient cohorts.

Explained via the paper, the treatment or condition label denotes: randomized to nivolumab then ipilimumab (arm A) or the reverse (arm B). Prior DNA-damaging chemotherapy had not been received by any trial patient. Live CD3+CD8+ cells negative for CD19 and CD56 were sorted from thawed PBMCs on a FACS Aria II flow cytometer. CheckMate 064, a randomized, open-label phase II trial of sequential checkpoint blockade, was the source of the samples, all of which came from patients with melanoma. Peripheral blood mononuclear cells were obtained through leukapheresis, purified using Ficoll-Paque, and frozen in human serum containing about 10% DMSO. Purity of sorted blood CD3+CD8+ cells was verified at >95% immediately after sorting, followed by DNA extraction. This clone turned up a few times. The antigen this receptor binds is unknown. The sample holds no much larger clone one base away, and base qualities are not on file.

TCRbeta CDR3 regions were immunosequenced from genomic DNA with the immunoSEQ Assay. Genomic DNA was amplified by bias-controlled multiplex PCR before high-throughput sequencing. Under the source paper's analysis protocol: To quantify the absolute abundance of each unique TCRbeta CDR3 region, the sequences were collapsed and filtered. Clonality was defined as 1 minus Pielou's evenness and was calculated using productive rearrangements only. A previously published method was used to identify clones with significantly greater frequencies in on-treatment samples than in baseline samples. TCRdb carries this immuneACCESS record with in-frame sequences only. Its versions omit some clonotypes, under half of them owing to an unresolved V gene in the studies checked, with the rest unexplained. Clone size and the V and J calls come from that table; the DNA yielded D and trimming. The sample table lists around 20,000 clones, 80% to 85% of them with a count of one. The top ten clones comprise under 30% of the sample.

Via the germline V gene (reference sequence), CDR1 is SEHNR and CDR2 FQNEAQ. Its CDR3 holds 13 amino acids, cysteine through phenylalanine. The sequence is cut down to CDR3 DNA, 39 bases in frame from base 1. A distance of 8 bases separates the germline ends of V and J, which lose 5 bases and 1 base respectively. This chain joins TRBV7-9 to TRBJ2-5; no D gene can be assigned with confidence. Sequences were derived from CD8+ T cells sorted from blood (inferred from file names), sampled from a patient given nivolumab and ipilimumab in sequence. The TCR comes from a human donor with melanoma. The base sequence is TGTGCCAGCAGCCCCCAGGCCCAAGAGACCCAGTACTTC. It translates as CASSPQAQETQYF.